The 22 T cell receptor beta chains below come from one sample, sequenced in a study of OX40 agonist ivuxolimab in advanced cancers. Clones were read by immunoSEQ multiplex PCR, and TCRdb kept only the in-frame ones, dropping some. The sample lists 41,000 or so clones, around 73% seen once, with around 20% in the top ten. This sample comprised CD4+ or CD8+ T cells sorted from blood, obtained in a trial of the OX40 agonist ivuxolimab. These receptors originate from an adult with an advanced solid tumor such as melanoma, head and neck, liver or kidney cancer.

CDR3 sequence: CASGLPGQGHTEAFF. In DNA form, the CDR3 reads TGCGCCAGCGGACTCCCGGGACAGGGGCACACTGAAGCTTTCTTT. V is TRBV5-1 and J is TRBJ1-1; 10 nucleotides match TRBD1. V gave up 7 bases and J gave up 3 bases; unmatched junction bases: 9. The germline CDR1 and CDR2 sequences are SGHRS and YFSETQ. The CDR3 covers 15 residues.

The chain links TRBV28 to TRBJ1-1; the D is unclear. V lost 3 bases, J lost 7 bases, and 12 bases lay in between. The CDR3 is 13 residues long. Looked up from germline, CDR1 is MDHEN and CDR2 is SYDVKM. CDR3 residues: CASSLMGSNEAFF. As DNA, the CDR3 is TGTGCCAGCAGTTTGATGGGCTCCAATGAAGCTTTCTTT.

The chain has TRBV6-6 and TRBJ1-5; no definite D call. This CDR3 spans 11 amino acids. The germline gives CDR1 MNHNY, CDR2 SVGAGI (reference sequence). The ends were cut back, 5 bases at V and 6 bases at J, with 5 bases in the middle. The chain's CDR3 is CASSESQPQHF. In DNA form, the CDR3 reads TGTGCCAGCAGTGAAAGTCAGCCCCAGCATTTT.

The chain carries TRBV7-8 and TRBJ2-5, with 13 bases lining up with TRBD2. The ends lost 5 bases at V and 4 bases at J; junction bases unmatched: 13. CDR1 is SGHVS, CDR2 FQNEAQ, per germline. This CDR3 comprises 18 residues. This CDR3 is CASSPRLAGGLLGETQYF. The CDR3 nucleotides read TGTGCCAGCAGCCCCCGACTAGCGGGGGGCCTTCTTGGAGAGACCCAGTACTTC.

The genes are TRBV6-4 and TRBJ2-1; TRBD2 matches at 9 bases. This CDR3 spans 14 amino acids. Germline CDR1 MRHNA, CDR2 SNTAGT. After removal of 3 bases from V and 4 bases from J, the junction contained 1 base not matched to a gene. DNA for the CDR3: TGTGCCAGCAGTGAGCGGGAGGGTTACAATGAGCAGTTCTTC. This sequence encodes CASSEREGYNEQFF.

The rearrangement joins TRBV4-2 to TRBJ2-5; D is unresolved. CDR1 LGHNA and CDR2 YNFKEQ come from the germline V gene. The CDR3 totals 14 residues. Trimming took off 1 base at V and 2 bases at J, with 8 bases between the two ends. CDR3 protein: CASSQGFAQETQYF. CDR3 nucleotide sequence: TGTGCCAGCAGCCAAGGGTTCGCACAAGAGACCCAGTACTTC.

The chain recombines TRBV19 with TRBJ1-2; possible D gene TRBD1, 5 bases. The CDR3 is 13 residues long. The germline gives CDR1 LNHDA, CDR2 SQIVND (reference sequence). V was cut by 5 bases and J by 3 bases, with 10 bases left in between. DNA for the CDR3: TGTGCCAGTAGTTGGAGGGACGACTATGGCTACACCTTC. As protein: CASSWRDDYGYTF.

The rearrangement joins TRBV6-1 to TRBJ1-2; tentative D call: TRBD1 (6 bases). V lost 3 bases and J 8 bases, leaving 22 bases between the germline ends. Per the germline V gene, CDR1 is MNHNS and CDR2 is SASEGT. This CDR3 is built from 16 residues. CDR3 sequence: CASSDRARGKGDGYTF. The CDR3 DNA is TGTGCCAGCAGTGATAGGGCCAGGGGTAAAGGGGACGGCTACACCTTC.

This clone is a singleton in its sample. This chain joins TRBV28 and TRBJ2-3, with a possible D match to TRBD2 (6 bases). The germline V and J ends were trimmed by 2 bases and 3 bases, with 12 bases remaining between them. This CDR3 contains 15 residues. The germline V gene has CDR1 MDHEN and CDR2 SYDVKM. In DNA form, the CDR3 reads TGTGCCAGCAGTTTAGGGGCGGGAACGACAGATACGCAGTATTTT. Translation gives CASSLGAGTTDTQYF.

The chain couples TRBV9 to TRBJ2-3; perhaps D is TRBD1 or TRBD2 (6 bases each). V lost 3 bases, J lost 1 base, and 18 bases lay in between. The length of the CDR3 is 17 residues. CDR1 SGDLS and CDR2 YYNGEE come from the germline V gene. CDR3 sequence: CASSGRSGAKGTDTQYF. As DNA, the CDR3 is TGTGCCAGCAGCGGCCGCTCGGGGGCGAAGGGCACAGATACGCAGTATTTT.

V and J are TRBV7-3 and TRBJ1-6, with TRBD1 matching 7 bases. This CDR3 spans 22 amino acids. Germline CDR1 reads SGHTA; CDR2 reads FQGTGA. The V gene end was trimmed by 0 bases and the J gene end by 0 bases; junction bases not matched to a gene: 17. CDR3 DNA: TGTGCCAGCAGCTTAACGCTGGACAGGAGACGAGGCGAGAGCTCCTATAATTCACCCCTCCACTTT. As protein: CASSLTLDRRRGESSYNSPLHF.

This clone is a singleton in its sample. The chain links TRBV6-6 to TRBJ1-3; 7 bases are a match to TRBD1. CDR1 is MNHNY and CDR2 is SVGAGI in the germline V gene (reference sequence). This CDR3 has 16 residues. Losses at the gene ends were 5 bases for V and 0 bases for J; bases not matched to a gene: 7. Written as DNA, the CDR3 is TGTGCCAGCAGTCTTTTTGGGGACAGCTCTGGAAACACCATATATTTT. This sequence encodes CASSLFGDSSGNTIYF.

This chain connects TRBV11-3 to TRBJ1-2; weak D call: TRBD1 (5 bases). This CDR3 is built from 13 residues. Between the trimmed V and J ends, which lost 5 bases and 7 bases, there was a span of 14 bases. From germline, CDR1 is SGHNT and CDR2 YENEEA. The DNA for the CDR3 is TGTGCCAGCAGCACAGGACTGGGCGGTGGCTACACCTTC. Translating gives CASSTGLGGGYTF.

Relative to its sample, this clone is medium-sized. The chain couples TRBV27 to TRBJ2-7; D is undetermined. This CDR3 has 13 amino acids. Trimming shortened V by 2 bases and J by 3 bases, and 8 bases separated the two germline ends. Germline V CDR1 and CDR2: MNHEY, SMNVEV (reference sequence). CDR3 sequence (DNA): TGTGCCAGCAGTTTAAACCAAAACTACGAGCAGTACTTC. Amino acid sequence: CASSLNQNYEQYF.

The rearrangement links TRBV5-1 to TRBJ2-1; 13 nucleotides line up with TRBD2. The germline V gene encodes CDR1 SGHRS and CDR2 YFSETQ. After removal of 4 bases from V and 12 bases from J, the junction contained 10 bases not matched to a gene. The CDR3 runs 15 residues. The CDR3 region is CASSGWTSGRESQFF. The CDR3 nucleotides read TGCGCCAGCAGCGGCTGGACTAGCGGGAGAGAATCGCAGTTCTTC.

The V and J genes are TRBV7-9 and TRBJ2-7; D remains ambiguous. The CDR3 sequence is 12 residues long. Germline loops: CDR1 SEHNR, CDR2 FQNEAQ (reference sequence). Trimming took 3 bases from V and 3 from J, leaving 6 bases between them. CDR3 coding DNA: TGTGCCAGCAGCTTTGTCGACTACGAGCAGTACTTC. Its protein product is CASSFVDYEQYF.

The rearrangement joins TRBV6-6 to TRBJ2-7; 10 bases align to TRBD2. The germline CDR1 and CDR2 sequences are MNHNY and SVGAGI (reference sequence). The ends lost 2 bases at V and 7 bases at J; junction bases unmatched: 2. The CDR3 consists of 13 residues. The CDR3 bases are TGTGCCAGCAGTTACACTAGCGGGGTGGAGCAGTACTTC. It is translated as CASSYTSGVEQYF.

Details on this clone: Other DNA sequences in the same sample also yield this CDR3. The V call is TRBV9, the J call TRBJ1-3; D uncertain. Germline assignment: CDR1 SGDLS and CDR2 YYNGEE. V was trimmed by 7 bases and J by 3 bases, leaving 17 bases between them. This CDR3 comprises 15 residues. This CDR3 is CASGKRTGSGNTIYF. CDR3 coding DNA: TGTGCCAGCGGGAAGAGGACGGGGAGTGGAAACACCATATATTTT.

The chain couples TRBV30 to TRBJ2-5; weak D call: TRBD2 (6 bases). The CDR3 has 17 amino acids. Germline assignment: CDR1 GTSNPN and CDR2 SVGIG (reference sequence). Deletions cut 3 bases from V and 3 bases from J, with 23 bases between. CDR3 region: CAWSPGVAIGGEETQYF. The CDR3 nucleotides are TGTGCCTGGAGCCCGGGGGTTGCGATAGGCGGCGAAGAGACCCAGTACTTC.

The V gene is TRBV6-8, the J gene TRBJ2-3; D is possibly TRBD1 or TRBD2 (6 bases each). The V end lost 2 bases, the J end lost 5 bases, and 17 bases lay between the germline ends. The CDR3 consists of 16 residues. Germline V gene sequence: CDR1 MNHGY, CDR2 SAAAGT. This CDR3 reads CASSYPYQGRGDTQYF. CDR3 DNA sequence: TGTGCCAGCAGTTACCCTTATCAGGGGCGGGGAGATACGCAGTATTTT.

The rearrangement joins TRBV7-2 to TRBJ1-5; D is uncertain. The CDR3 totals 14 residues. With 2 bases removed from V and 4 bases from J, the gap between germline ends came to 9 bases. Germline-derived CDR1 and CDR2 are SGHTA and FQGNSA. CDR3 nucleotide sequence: TGTGCCAGCAGCTTATTCACCTTTAATCAGCCCCAGCATTTT. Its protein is CASSLFTFNQPQHF.

CDR3 region: CASEEASGYNEQFF. The CDR3 DNA reads TGCGCCAGCGAGGAGGCTAGCGGATACAATGAGCAGTTCTTC. The rearrangement links TRBV5-1 to TRBJ2-1, with TRBD2 matching over 7 bases. The CDR3 totals 14 residues. CDR1 is SGHRS, CDR2 YFSETQ, per germline. The V and J ends lost 7 bases and 4 bases, in that order; junction bases with no gene match: 8.